This is a list of T cell receptor beta chains from one sample in a study of shared clonotypes between healthy human individuals. Assay used: immunoSEQ multiplex PCR; TCRdb lists only in-frame clones, some missing. The sample contains 2 million to 2.5 million clones, 80% to 95% of which appear only once. The specimen was naive CD4+ T cells from PBMCs. These receptors originate from a young man in good health. Some clones in this sample may be carry-over from other donors' samples. CDR3s include the opening cysteine and the closing phenylalanine or tryptophan. D genes are given only for firm matches. Not all rows give a size; the values are once, few, many and, for expanded clones, a class.

j_call: TRBJ2-7; v_call: TRBV7-8; d_call: NA; clone_size: NA; cdr3_aa: CASSNVHEQYF; cdr3_nt: TGTGCCAGCAGCAATGTCCACGAGCAGTACTTC
j_call: TRBJ1-2; v_call: TRBV28; d_call: NA; clone_size: NA; cdr3_aa: CASSLGEGRGYTF; cdr3_nt: TGTGCCAGCAGTTTGGGGGAGGGTCGTGGCTACACCTTC
j_call: TRBJ2-7; v_call: TRBV5-4; d_call: NA; clone_size: NA; cdr3_aa: CASSRGTGNEQYF; cdr3_nt: TGTGCCAGCAGCAGAGGAACAGGGAACGAGCAGTACTTC
j_call: TRBJ1-1; v_call: TRBV28; d_call: NA; clone_size: once; cdr3_aa: CASSFGKGTEAFF; cdr3_nt: TGTGCCAGCTCCTTCGGGAAGGGCACTGAAGCTTTCTTT
j_call: TRBJ2-3; v_call: TRBV5-8; d_call: NA; clone_size: NA; cdr3_aa: CASSSGRPSTDTQYF; cdr3_nt: TGTGCCAGCAGCTCTGGCAGACCCTCCACAGATACGCAGTATTTT
j_call: TRBJ2-2; v_call: TRBV11-2; d_call: TRBD2; clone_size: NA; cdr3_aa: CASSPVRSGSGLSGELFF; cdr3_nt: TGTGCCAGCAGCCCCGTCCGGAGCGGGAGTGGGCTCTCCGGGGAGCTGTTTTTT
j_call: TRBJ2-5; v_call: TRBV28; d_call: NA; clone_size: NA; cdr3_aa: CASRRPGLDPVDF; cdr3_nt: TGTGCCAGCAGGCGACCGGGACTGGATCCGGTTGACTTC
j_call: TRBJ1-2; v_call: TRBV6-5; d_call: NA; clone_size: NA; cdr3_aa: CASSYSGSYTF; cdr3_nt: TGTGCCAGCAGTTACTCCGGGAGCTACACCTTC
j_call: TRBJ1-6; v_call: TRBV4-1; d_call: NA; clone_size: NA; cdr3_aa: CASRLSDTSSYNSPLHF; cdr3_nt: TGCGCCAGCAGACTTTCGGACACTAGCTCCTATAATTCACCCCTCCACTTT
j_call: TRBJ2-7; v_call: TRBV29-1; d_call: TRBD2; clone_size: NA; cdr3_aa: CSARSGRPPYEQYF; cdr3_nt: TGCAGCGCACGTAGCGGGAGGCCCCCCTACGAGCAGTACTTC
j_call: TRBJ1-4; v_call: TRBV5-1; d_call: TRBD1; clone_size: NA; cdr3_aa: CASSRSGQASEKLFF; cdr3_nt: TGCGCCAGCAGCCGGTCGGGACAGGCGTCTGAAAAACTGTTTTTT
j_call: TRBJ1-5; v_call: TRBV28; d_call: NA; clone_size: NA; cdr3_aa: CASSFRQPQHF; cdr3_nt: TGTGCCAGCAGTTTTAGGCAGCCCCAGCATTTT
j_call: TRBJ2-7; v_call: TRBV10-3; d_call: TRBD1; clone_size: once; cdr3_aa: CAISESRTGYPYEQYF; cdr3_nt: TGTGCCATCAGTGAGTCAAGGACAGGTTACCCCTACGAGCAGTACTTC
j_call: TRBJ1-2; v_call: TRBV5-4; d_call: NA; clone_size: NA; cdr3_aa: CASSLGQGINTF; cdr3_nt: TGTGCCAGCAGCTTGGGTCAGGGAATAAACACCTTC
j_call: TRBJ2-1; v_call: TRBV7-8; d_call: NA; clone_size: NA; cdr3_aa: CASSLSWGDNEQFF; cdr3_nt: TGTGCCAGCAGTCTCTCCTGGGGTGACAATGAGCAGTTCTTC
j_call: TRBJ2-1; v_call: TRBV2; d_call: TRBD1; clone_size: NA; cdr3_aa: CASSWDRGKDEQFF; cdr3_nt: TGTGCCAGCAGTTGGGACAGGGGTAAGGATGAGCAGTTCTTC
j_call: TRBJ1-1; v_call: TRBV5-1; d_call: NA; clone_size: NA; cdr3_aa: CASSLARAGRNTEAFF; cdr3_nt: TGCGCCAGCAGCTTGGCGCGGGCAGGTCGTAACACTGAAGCTTTCTTT
j_call: TRBJ2-5; v_call: TRBV11-2; d_call: NA; clone_size: once; cdr3_aa: CASSSLRKDQTQYF; cdr3_nt: TGTGCCAGCAGCTCCCTAAGGAAAGATCAGACCCAGTACTTC
j_call: TRBJ2-1; v_call: TRBV9; d_call: TRBD2; clone_size: NA; cdr3_aa: CASSARRGDSNEQFF; cdr3_nt: TGTGCCAGCAGCGCTCGCCGGGGGGATAGCAATGAGCAGTTCTTC
j_call: TRBJ2-3; v_call: TRBV7-8; d_call: NA; clone_size: NA; cdr3_aa: CASSSIPAGPSTDTQYF; cdr3_nt: TGTGCCAGCAGCTCCATCCCCGCGGGCCCGAGCACAGATACGCAGTATTTT